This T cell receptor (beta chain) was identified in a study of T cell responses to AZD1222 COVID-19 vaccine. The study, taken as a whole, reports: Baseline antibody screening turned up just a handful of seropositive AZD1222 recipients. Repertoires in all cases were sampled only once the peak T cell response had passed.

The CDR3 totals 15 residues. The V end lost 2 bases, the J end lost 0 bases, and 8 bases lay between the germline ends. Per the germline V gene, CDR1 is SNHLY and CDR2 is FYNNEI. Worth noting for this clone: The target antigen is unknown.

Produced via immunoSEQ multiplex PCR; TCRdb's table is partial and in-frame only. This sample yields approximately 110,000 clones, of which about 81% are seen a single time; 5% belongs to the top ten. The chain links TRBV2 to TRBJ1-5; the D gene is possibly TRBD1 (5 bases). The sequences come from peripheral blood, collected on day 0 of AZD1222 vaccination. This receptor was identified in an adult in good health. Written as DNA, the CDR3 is TGTGCCAGCAGTGAATATGGGGGTAGCAATCAGCCCCAGCATTTT. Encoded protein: CASSEYGGSNQPQHF.